The text below deals with one T cell receptor (beta chain). Its matching antigen is unknown. The CDR3 sequence is 12 residues long. Trimming shortened V by 5 bases and J by 5 bases, and 9 bases separated the two germline ends. The sample comes from a study of T cell responses to AZD1222 COVID-19 vaccine. Study background: Timing groups of about 4 and about 12 weeks for second doses were pooled. Study-wide points: Following two doses of AZD1222, Spike-specific TCR breadth and depth rose.

Assay used: immunoSEQ multiplex PCR; TCRdb lists only in-frame clones, some missing. This table holds approximately 90,000 clones, roughly 90% found once. Sequences were derived from peripheral blood, sampled on day 0 of AZD1222 vaccination. The TCR comes from an adult in good health. The chain carries TRBV12-3 or TRBV12-4 and TRBJ2-5, with D unresolved. CDR3 DNA: TGTGCCAGCAGTCAGAGTCGGGAGACCCAGTACTTC. Protein product: CASSQSRETQYF.